Listed here are 8 T cell receptor beta chains from one sample, sequenced in a study of T cells in Graves' hyperthyroidism and ophthalmopathy. The TCR beta CDR3 regions underwent amplification using RNA transcripts as the source. TCR CDR3 regions were first amplified by RT-PCR with HTBI primers. TCRdb reprocessed the multiplex PCR reads via MiXCR and lists one record per CDR3 protein. This sample has roughly 660,000 distinct CDR3 sequences; about 18% occur once, and the top ten carry 15% to 18%. The sequencing input was blood. The receptors come from a man aged 50 to 59 with Graves' hyperthyroidism.

This clonotype showed up many times. The V call is TRBV2, the J call TRBJ2-1; 10 bases map to TRBD2. The CDR3 consists of 16 residues. J was trimmed by 8 bases and V by 7 bases; bases with no gene match: 14. CDR1 is SNHLY, CDR2 FYNNEI, per germline. CDR3 coding DNA: TGTGCCAGCACCCAAAGGGGTAGCGGGAGGCTCGATGAGCAGTTCTTC. Translating it yields CASTQRGSGRLDEQFF.

In its sample, this clonotype was seen many times. The genes are TRBV12-3 or TRBV12-4 and TRBJ1-5, with D uncertain. The CDR3 extends over 15 amino acids. Trimming removed 4 bases from V and 5 bases from J, with 15 bases in between. The CDR3 region has the DNA TGTGCCAGCAGTTCCCAACTAGGTTGGCATCAGCCCCAGCATTTT. Its translation: CASSSQLGWHQPQHF.

This clonotype was detected a few times. The chain has TRBV27 and TRBJ1-1, with no clear D. Trimming left V 10 bases short and J 4 bases short, with 10 bases between. Germline CDR1 MNHEY, CDR2 SMNVEV (reference sequence). This CDR3 spans 11 amino acids. CDR3 in DNA: TGTGCCATAAGATGGGGCACTGAAGCTTTCTTT. Translating it yields CAIRWGTEAFF.

A few counts support this clonotype. This sequence joins TRBV13 and TRBJ2-7, with TRBD2 matching over 12 bases. The CDR3 covers 19 residues. V shed 5 bases and J 2 bases; nucleotides not matched to a gene: 16. The germline gives CDR1 PRHDT, CDR2 FYEKMQ (reference sequence). The CDR3 DNA sequence: TGTGCCAGCAGCCCAGGACTAGCGGGAATCGGTATGGAAACCTACGAGCAGTACTTC. It specifies CASSPGLAGIGMETYEQYF.

V and J are TRBV24-1 and TRBJ2-2; D may be TRBD1 (5 bases). Between the trimmed V and J ends, which lost 9 bases and 2 bases, there was a span of 9 bases. The CDR3 runs to 13 residues. Germline CDR1 reads KGHDR; CDR2 reads SFDVKD. The CDR3 nucleotides read TGTGCCACCGCGACAGTTAACACCGGGGAGCTGTTTTTT. Its translation is CATATVNTGELFF.

This clonotype has a count of ten or more. The genes are TRBV11-2 and TRBJ1-1; 11 nucleotides line up with TRBD1. CDR3 size: 14 residues. Germline-derived CDR1 and CDR2 are SGHAT and FQNNGV. Germline trimming cut 6 bases from V and 10 bases from J; bases unmatched to any gene: 10. CDR3 DNA: TGTGCCAGCAGTGCCGGGACAGGGGGATTAGGAGCTTTCTTT. It encodes CASSAGTGGLGAFF. Looking up the rest from reference TRBV11-2 and TRBJ1-1 gives the full variable domain: EAGVAQSPRYKIIEKRQSVAFWCNPISGHATLYWYQQILGQGPKLLIQFQNNGVVDDSQLPKDRFSAERLKGVDSTLKIQPAKLEDSAVYLCASSAGTGGLGAFFGQGTRLTVV.

This clonotype was counted between two and nine times. V and J are TRBV27 and TRBJ1-5; tentatively, D is TRBD1 (5 bases). This CDR3 is 16 amino acids long. The germline V and J ends were trimmed by 4 bases and 0 bases, with 13 bases remaining between them. Germline assignment: CDR1 MNHEY and CDR2 SMNVEV (reference sequence). Here the CDR3 DNA reads TGTGCCAGCAGTTCACGGACACATTATAGCAATCAGCCCCAGCATTTT. It is translated as CASSSRTHYSNQPQHF.

This clonotype has a count of ten or more. This chain links TRBV7-2 with TRBJ2-1; D is ambiguous. V shed 6 bases and J shed 0 bases, with 12 bases lying between them. The CDR3 extends over 15 amino acids. Germline V gives CDR1 SGHTA, CDR2 FQGNSA. For the CDR3, the DNA is TGTGCCAGCAGTAACTTTGAAAGCTCCTACAATGAGCAGTTCTTC. This codes for CASSNFESSYNEQFF.